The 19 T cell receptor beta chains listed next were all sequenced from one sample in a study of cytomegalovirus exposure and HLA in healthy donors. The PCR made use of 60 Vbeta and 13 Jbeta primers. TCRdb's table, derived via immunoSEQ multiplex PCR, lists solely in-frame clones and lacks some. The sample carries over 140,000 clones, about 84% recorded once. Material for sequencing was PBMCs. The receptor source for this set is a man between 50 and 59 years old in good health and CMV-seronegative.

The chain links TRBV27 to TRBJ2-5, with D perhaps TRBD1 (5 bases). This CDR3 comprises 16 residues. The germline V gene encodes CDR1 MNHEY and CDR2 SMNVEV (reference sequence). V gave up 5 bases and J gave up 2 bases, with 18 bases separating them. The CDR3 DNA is TGTGCCAGCAGTCTAAACCTACGGACATTTCAAGAGACCCAGTACTTC. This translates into CASSLNLRTFQETQYF.

As DNA, the CDR3 is TGTGCCAGCGCCGAGGGGGACTACAATGAGCAGTTCTTC. Protein product: CASAEGDYNEQFF. V gene TRBV11-3 combines with J gene TRBJ2-1; possible D gene TRBD1, 6 bases. The germline V gene has CDR1 SGHNT and CDR2 YENEEA. Trimming cost V 8 bases and J 3 bases, with 11 bases left between them. The CDR3 contains 13 residues.

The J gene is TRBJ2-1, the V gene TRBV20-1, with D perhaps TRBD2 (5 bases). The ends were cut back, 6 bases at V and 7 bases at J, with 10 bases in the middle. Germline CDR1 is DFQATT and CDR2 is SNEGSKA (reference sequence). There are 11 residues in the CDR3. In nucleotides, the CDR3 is TGCAGTGCCACTAGTAGGAATGAGCAGTTCTTC. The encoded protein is CSATSRNEQFF.

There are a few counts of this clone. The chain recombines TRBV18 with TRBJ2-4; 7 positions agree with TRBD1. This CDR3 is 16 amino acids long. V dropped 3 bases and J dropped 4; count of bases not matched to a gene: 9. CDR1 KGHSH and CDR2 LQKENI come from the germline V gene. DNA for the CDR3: TGTGCCAGCTCACCGGGGATAGGGACAGAAAAAAACATTCAGTACTTC. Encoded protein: CASSPGIGTEKNIQYF.

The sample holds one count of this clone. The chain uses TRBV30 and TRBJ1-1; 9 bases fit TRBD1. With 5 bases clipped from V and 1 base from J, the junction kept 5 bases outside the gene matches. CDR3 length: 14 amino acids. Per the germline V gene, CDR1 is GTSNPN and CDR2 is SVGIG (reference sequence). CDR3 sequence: CAWDRGLANTEAFF. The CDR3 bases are TGTGCCTGGGACAGGGGGTTAGCGAACACTGAAGCTTTCTTT.

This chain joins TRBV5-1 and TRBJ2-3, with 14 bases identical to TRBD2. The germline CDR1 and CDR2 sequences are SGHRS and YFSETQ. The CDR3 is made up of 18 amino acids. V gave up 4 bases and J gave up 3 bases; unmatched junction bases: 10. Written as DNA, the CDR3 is TGCGCCAGCAGCAACAGAGGGACTAGCGGGAGCAGGACAGATACGCAGTATTTT. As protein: CASSNRGTSGSRTDTQYF.

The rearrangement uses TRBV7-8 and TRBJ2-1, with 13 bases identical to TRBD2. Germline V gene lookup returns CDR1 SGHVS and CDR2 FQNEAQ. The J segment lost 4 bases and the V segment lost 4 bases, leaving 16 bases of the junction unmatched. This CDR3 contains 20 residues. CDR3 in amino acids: CASSYPGTSGARHMYNEQFF. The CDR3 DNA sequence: TGTGCCAGCAGCTACCCCGGGACTAGCGGGGCCCGACACATGTACAATGAGCAGTTCTTC.

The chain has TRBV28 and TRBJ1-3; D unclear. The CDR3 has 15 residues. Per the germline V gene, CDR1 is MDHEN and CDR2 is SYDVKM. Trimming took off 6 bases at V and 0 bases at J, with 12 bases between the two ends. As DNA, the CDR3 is TGTGCCAGCAGCCCCCCCCGGGGCTCTGGAAACACCATATATTTT. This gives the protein CASSPPRGSGNTIYF.

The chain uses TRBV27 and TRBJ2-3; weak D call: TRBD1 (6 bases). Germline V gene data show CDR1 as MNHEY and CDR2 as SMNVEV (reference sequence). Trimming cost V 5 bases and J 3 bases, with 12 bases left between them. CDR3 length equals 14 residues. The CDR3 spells CASSPGHLTDTQYF. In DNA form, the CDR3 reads TGTGCCAGCAGTCCGGGACATTTGACAGATACGCAGTATTTT.

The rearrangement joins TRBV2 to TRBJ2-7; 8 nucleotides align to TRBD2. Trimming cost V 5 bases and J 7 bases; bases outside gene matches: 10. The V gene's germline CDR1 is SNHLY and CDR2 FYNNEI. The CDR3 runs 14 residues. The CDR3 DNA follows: TGTGCCAGCAGTCAACCCGGGAGGGGGACAGAGCAGTACTTC. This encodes CASSQPGRGTEQYF.

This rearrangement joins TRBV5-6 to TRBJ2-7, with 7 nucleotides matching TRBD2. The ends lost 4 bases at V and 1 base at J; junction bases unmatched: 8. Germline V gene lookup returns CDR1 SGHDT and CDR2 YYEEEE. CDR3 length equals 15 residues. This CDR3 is CASSVGGGGSYEQYF. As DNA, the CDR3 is TGTGCCAGCAGCGTGGGTGGGGGAGGGTCCTACGAGCAGTACTTC.

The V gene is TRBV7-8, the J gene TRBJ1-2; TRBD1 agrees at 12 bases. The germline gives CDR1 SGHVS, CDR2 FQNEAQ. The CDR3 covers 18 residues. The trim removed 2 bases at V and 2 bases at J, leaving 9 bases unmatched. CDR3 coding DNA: TGTGCCAGCAGCTTAAAAGGGACAGGGGGCCCTTCGAACTATGGCTACACCTTC. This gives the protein CASSLKGTGGPSNYGYTF. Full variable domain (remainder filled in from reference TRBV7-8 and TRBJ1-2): GAGVSQSPRYKVAKRGQDVALRCDPISGHVSLFWYQQALGQGPEFLTYFQNEAQLDKSGLPSDRFFAERPEGSVSTLKIQRTQQEDSAVYLCASSLKGTGGPSNYGYTFGSGTRLTVV.

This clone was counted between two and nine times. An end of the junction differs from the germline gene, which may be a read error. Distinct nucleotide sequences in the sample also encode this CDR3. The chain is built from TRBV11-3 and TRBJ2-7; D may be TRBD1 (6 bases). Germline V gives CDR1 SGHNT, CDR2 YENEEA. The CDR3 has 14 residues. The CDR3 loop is CASSSGTNLYEQYF. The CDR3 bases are TGTGCCAGTAGCTCCGGGACAAACCTTTACGAGCAGTACTTC.

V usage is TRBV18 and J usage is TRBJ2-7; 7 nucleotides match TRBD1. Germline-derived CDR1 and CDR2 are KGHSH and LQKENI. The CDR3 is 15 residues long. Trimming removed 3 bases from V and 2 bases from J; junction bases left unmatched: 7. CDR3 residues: CASSPVPTGTYEQYF. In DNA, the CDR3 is TGTGCCAGCTCACCCGTGCCGACAGGGACCTACGAGCAGTACTTC.

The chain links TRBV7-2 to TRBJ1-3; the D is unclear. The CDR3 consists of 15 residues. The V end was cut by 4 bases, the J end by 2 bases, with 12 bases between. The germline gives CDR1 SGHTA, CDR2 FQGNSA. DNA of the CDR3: TGTGCCAGCAGCTCTCAGCCTAGGACTGGAAACACCATATATTTT. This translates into CASSSQPRTGNTIYF. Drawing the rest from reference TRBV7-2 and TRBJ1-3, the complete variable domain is GAGVSQSPSNKVTEKGKDVELRCDPISGHTALYWYRQSLGQGLEFLIYFQGNSAPDKSGLPSDRFSAERTGGSVSTLTIQRTQQEDSAVYLCASSSQPRTGNTIYFGEGSWLTVV.

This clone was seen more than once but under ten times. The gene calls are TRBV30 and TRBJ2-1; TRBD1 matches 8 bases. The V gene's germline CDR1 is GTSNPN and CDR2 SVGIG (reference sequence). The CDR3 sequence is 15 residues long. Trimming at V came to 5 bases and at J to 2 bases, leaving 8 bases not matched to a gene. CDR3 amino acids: CAWGRDRRTYNEQFF. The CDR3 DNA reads TGTGCCTGGGGGCGGGACAGGCGTACCTACAATGAGCAGTTCTTC.

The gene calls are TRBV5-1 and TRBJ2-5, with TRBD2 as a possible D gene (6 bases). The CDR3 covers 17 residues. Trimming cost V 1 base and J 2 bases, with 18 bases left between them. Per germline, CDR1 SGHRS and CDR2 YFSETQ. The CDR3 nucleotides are TGCGCCAGCAGCTTGACCCCCACGCGGGGAGGACAAGAGACCCAGTACTTC. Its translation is CASSLTPTRGGQETQYF.

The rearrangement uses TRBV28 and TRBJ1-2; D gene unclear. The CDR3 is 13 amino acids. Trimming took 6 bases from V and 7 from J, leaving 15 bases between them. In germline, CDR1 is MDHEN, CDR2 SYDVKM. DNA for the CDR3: TGTGCCAGCAGCTCCCTCGGAGAGCTTGGCTACACCTTC. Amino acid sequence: CASSSLGELGYTF.

The CDR3 nucleotides are TGTGCCAGCAGTGAAGCGGTGGCAGGGGGCGCCGGTCTCAATGAAAAACTGTTTTTT. Translating it yields CASSEAVAGGAGLNEKLFF. The rearrangement joins TRBV6-1 to TRBJ1-4, with TRBD1 identical over 8 bases. V was pared by 0 bases and J by 5 bases, with 14 bases of the junction left unmatched. CDR3 length: 19 amino acids. The germline V gene has CDR1 MNHNS and CDR2 SASEGT.